One sample yielded the 30 T cell receptor beta chains listed below, sequenced in a study of neurological immune-mediated disorders (dated by TCRdb to the late 2010s). Libraries were constructed by 5' RACE. Sequencing was carried out with an Illumina HiSeq 2500. The public reads were quality trimmed at Q25 with fastp and then assembled into clones with MiXCR by TCRdb, keeping productive beta chains. Rows are combined by CDR3 protein, so each entry shows the most common genes and DNA. For this sample there are 50,000 to 65,000 distinct CDR3 sequences; about 3.5% appear just once. The top ten clonotypes cover approximately 1.6% of the sample. Sequenced: PBMCs. The receptors come from a man in his thirties or forties with multiple sclerosis.

This clonotype was found many times. The V call is TRBV29-1, the J call TRBJ1-1, with 8 bases fitting TRBD1. Germline CDR1 SQVTM, CDR2 ANQGSEA. The CDR3 runs 12 residues. V trimming: 5 bases; J trimming: 2 bases; junction bases outside the gene matches: 1. The CDR3 DNA sequence: TGCAGCGTTTCAGGGGGCAACACTGAAGCTTTCTTT. It codes for CSVSGGNTEAFF. Full variable domain (outside the CDR3, taken from reference TRBV29-1 and TRBJ1-1): SAVISQKPSRDICQRGTSLTIQCQVDSQVTMMFWYRQQPGQSLTLIATANQGSEATYESGFVIDKFPISRPNLTFSTLTVSNMSPEDSSIYLCSVSGGNTEAFFGQGTRLTVV.

This clonotype showed up many times. The chain joins TRBV28 to TRBJ2-2; D gene unclear. Trimming cost V 2 bases and J 4 bases, with 8 bases left between them. Per germline, CDR1 MDHEN and CDR2 SYDVKM. This CDR3 is 14 amino acids long. The CDR3 is CASSLHHGTGELFF. CDR3 in DNA: TGTGCCAGCAGTTTACACCATGGCACCGGGGAGCTGTTTTTT.

This clonotype was observed at least ten times. The chain uses TRBV28 and TRBJ2-5; 9 bases line up with TRBD1. Trimming took 5 bases from V and 5 from J; bases not matched to a gene: 15. CDR1 MDHEN and CDR2 SYDVKM come from the germline V gene. The CDR3 has 17 residues. The CDR3, as DNA: TGTGCCAGCAGTCCCCAGCCGAGGACAGGGGTGGAGGAGACCCAGTACTTC. Amino acids: CASSPQPRTGVEETQYF.

This clonotype came up many times. The V and J genes are TRBV3-1 and TRBJ1-3; 7 bases match TRBD1. This CDR3 contains 15 residues. Germline assignment: CDR1 LGHDT and CDR2 YNNKEL (reference sequence). With V trimmed by 0 bases and J by 5 bases, 4 bases remained unmatched. CDR3 residues: CASSQDRGQRNTIYF. The CDR3 bases are TGTGCCAGCAGCCAAGATCGGGGACAGCGAAACACCATATATTTT.

Worth noting for this clonotype: One end of the junction does not line up with germline, which may come from a read error. The V gene is TRBV27, the J gene TRBJ1-5, with TRBD1 matching 7 bases. The CDR3 has 15 amino acids. Germline assignment: CDR1 MNHEY and CDR2 SMNVEV (reference sequence). Here the CDR3 DNA reads TGTGCCAGCAGTCCCCGGGGACAGCCTCATCAGCCCCAGAATTTT. Protein: CASSPRGQPHQPQNF.

At least ten counts were recorded for this clonotype. In DNA, the CDR3 is TGTGCCAGCGGGGGCTCTCAGCCCCAGCATTTT. Its translation is CASGGSQPQHF. V gene TRBV27 combines with J gene TRBJ1-5; D perhaps matches TRBD1 (6 bases). With 8 bases removed from V and 6 bases from J, the gap between germline ends came to 8 bases. This CDR3 has 11 residues. Germline-derived CDR1 and CDR2 are MNHEY and SMNVEV (reference sequence).

This clonotype appeared many times. This rearrangement joins TRBV5-1 to TRBJ1-6; 10 bases match TRBD1. V lost 5 bases and J lost 8; bases outside the gene matches: 4. The germline V gene has CDR1 SGHRS and CDR2 YFSETQ. This CDR3 has 14 residues. CDR3 DNA: TGCGCCAGCAGTTCCGGGACAGGGGATTCACCCCTCCACTTT. Protein: CASSSGTGDSPLHF.

In its sample, this clonotype was seen many times. The V and J genes are TRBV27 and TRBJ2-7; 10 bases map to TRBD2. Unmatched junction bases numbered 14, after V lost 3 bases and J lost 6 bases. The CDR3 contains 17 residues. Germline CDR1 MNHEY, CDR2 SMNVEV (reference sequence). The CDR3 here is CASSFSPSGSRRFEQYF. The CDR3 DNA is TGTGCCAGCAGTTTCAGTCCTAGCGGGAGTCGTAGGTTCGAGCAGTACTTC.

This clonotype was detected ten times or more. In nucleotides, the CDR3 is TGCGCCAGCAGCTTGGCCACAGGAGATATGAACACTGAAGCTTTCTTT. Translated: CASSLATGDMNTEAFF. V is TRBV5-1 and J is TRBJ1-1, with D possibly TRBD1 on 5 matching bases. V lost 0 bases and J lost 0, with 12 bases in between. The CDR3 length is 16 residues. Germline lookup yields CDR1 SGHRS and CDR2 YFSETQ. The full variable domain, completed using reference TRBV5-1 and TRBJ1-1, is KAGVTQTPRYLIKTRGQQVTLSCSPISGHRSVSWYQQTPGQGLQFLFEYFSETQRNKGNFPGRFSGRQFSNSRSEMNVSTLELGDSALYLCASSLATGDMNTEAFFGQGTRLTVV.

At least ten counts were recorded for this clonotype. The CDR3 protein is CAWSVALDQPQHF. The CDR3 bases are TGTGCCTGGAGTGTAGCATTGGACCAGCCCCAGCATTTT. The chain is built from TRBV30 and TRBJ1-5; D unclear. The CDR3 is 13 amino acids. CDR1 is GTSNPN, CDR2 SVGIG, per germline (reference sequence). The ends were cut back, 0 bases at V and 7 bases at J, with 10 bases in the middle.

This clonotype occurred many times. J is TRBJ2-6 and V is TRBV29-1, with 8 bases aligning to TRBD1. This CDR3 is built from 16 residues. Looked up from germline, CDR1 is SQVTM and CDR2 is ANQGSEA. The ends lost 4 bases at V and 0 bases at J; junction bases unmatched: 5. CDR3 coding DNA: TGCAGCGTTGGTGCAGGGGGCTCCTCTGGGGCCAACGTCCTGACTTTC. Amino acids: CSVGAGGSSGANVLTF.

This clonotype was recorded at least ten times. This chain links TRBV10-3 with TRBJ1-5, with 8 bases fitting TRBD1. The J segment lost 5 bases and the V segment lost 0 bases, leaving 6 bases of the junction unmatched. CDR1 and CDR2 (germline): ENHRY, SYGVKD. CDR3 size: 16 residues. This CDR3 reads CAISESVDRVDQPQHF. The CDR3 coding sequence is TGTGCCATCAGTGAGTCGGTGGACAGGGTGGATCAGCCCCAGCATTTT.

This clonotype was picked up many times. The chain recombines TRBV7-8 with TRBJ1-3, with a possible D match to TRBD1 (5 bases). There are 13 residues in the CDR3. The V end lost 5 bases, the J end lost 5 bases, and 10 bases lay between the germline ends. The germline CDR1 and CDR2 sequences are SGHVS and FQNEAQ. CDR3 protein: CASSHGGRNTIYF. The DNA of the CDR3 is TGTGCCAGCAGCCATGGGGGGAGAAACACCATATATTTT.

This clonotype was seen ten or more times. CDR3 bases: TGCAGTGCCGAGAGGGGCACAAATCAGCCCCAGCATTTT. It is translated as CSAERGTNQPQHF. The chain employs TRBV20-1 and TRBJ1-5; tentative D call: TRBD1 (5 bases). Per germline, CDR1 DFQATT and CDR2 SNEGSKA (reference sequence). V gave up 6 bases and J gave up 4 bases, with 13 bases separating them. The CDR3 runs to 13 residues.

This clonotype showed up many times. The chain combines TRBV6-5 with TRBJ2-2; D gene unclear. Germline loops: CDR1 MNHEY, CDR2 SVGAGI. This CDR3 is built from 16 residues. V lost 0 bases and J 0 bases, leaving 8 bases between the germline ends. CDR3 sequence: CASSYSAATNTGELFF. The CDR3 region has the DNA TGTGCCAGCAGTTACTCGGCAGCAACGAACACCGGGGAGCTGTTTTTT.

This clonotype was recorded a few times. The chain combines TRBV7-6 with TRBJ2-3; 11 positions match TRBD2. Germline lookup yields CDR1 SGHVS and CDR2 FNYEAQ. The CDR3 totals 16 residues. The J segment lost 3 bases and the V segment lost 3 bases, leaving 5 bases of the junction unmatched. CDR3 sequence (DNA): TGTGCCAGCAGCTTCCCATTAGCGGGAGGGACAGATACGCAGTATTTT. Residues: CASSFPLAGGTDTQYF.

The CDR3 reads CASSPTSGKGMETQYF. The CDR3 region has the DNA TGTGCCAGCAGCCCGACCTCCGGAAAGGGGATGGAGACCCAGTACTTC. The chain couples TRBV9 to TRBJ2-5, with a possible D match to TRBD1 (5 bases). Trimming removed 4 bases from V and 5 bases from J, with 21 bases in between. CDR1 and CDR2 (germline): SGDLS, YYNGEE. The CDR3 has 16 amino acids.

This clonotype was detected many times. The CDR3 loop reads CASSSFERSYEQYF. In nucleotides, the CDR3 is TGTGCCAGCAGCTCATTCGAGCGGTCCTACGAGCAGTACTTC. The V call is TRBV7-9, the J call TRBJ2-7; possible D gene TRBD2, 5 bases. V lost 4 bases and J lost 1, with 11 bases in between. The CDR3 is 14 residues long. Germline-derived CDR1 and CDR2 are SEHNR and FQNEAQ (reference sequence).

The chain couples TRBV19 to TRBJ1-1; TRBD1 matches 8 bases. The junction had 1 base not matched to a gene; V was cut back by 7 bases and J by 0 bases. Per germline, CDR1 LNHDA and CDR2 SQIVND (reference sequence). This CDR3 contains 13 residues. Here the CDR3 DNA reads TGTGCCAGTATGGGACAGGTGAACACTGAAGCTTTCTTT. This codes for CASMGQVNTEAFF.

This clonotype was recorded at least ten times. The rearrangement uses TRBV7-3 and TRBJ2-2; D is possibly TRBD1 (6 bases). This CDR3 is 14 amino acids long. CDR1 is SGHTA, CDR2 FQGTGA, per germline. Trimming stripped 2 bases from V and 5 bases from J, with 9 bases between. CDR3 coding DNA: TGTGCCAGCAGCTTACAGGGGATTACCGGGGAGCTGTTTTTT. This codes for CASSLQGITGELFF.

This clonotype has at least ten counts. The genes are TRBV12-3 or TRBV12-4 and TRBJ2-7; D possibly corresponds to TRBD2 (5 bases). V was trimmed by 3 bases and J by 5 bases, leaving 14 bases between them. The CDR3 consists of 14 residues. The CDR3 sequence: CASSFDSDQDEQYF. The DNA of the CDR3 is TGTGCCAGCAGTTTTGATAGCGATCAGGACGAGCAGTACTTC.

This chain joins TRBV4-1 and TRBJ1-5; D not certain. V shed 3 bases and J shed 14 bases, with 26 bases lying between them. The CDR3 runs to 16 residues. Germline assignment: CDR1 MGHRA and CDR2 YSYEKL. CDR3 region: CASSHGDPVSNQHKHF. CDR3 bases: TGCGCCAGCAGCCACGGGGATCCGGTTTCCAATCAGCACAAGCATTTT.

This clonotype was picked up many times. The chain has TRBV18 and TRBJ2-3; D is unresolved. CDR3 size: 16 residues. V lost 0 bases and J lost 2, with 12 bases in between. Germline V lookup: CDR1 KGHSH, CDR2 LQKENI. The CDR3 nucleotides are TGTGCCAGCTCACCACCCGTTGGCACGAACACAGATACGCAGTATTTT. This translates into CASSPPVGTNTDTQYF.

This clonotype appeared many times. CDR3 in amino acids: CASSVGQASAYEQYF. CDR3 sequence (DNA): TGTGCCAGCAGCGTAGGACAGGCCAGCGCCTACGAGCAGTACTTC. The chain combines TRBV9 with TRBJ2-7; D might be TRBD1 (6 bases). V was cut by 0 bases and J by 2 bases, with 12 bases left in between. Germline V gene sequence: CDR1 SGDLS, CDR2 YYNGEE. The CDR3 is 15 amino acids.

This clonotype was counted many times. This chain links TRBV29-1 with TRBJ2-1; no clear D. This CDR3 comprises 10 residues. Trimming removed 7 bases from V and 9 bases from J, with 10 bases in between. Germline V gene sequence: CDR1 SQVTM, CDR2 ANQGSEA. The CDR3 sequence: CSATLGEQFF. CDR3 DNA: TGCAGCGCCACGCTGGGTGAGCAGTTCTTC.

This clonotype appeared many times. V and J are TRBV29-1 and TRBJ1-1, with D possibly being TRBD1 (5 bases). The germline CDR1 and CDR2 sequences are SQVTM and ANQGSEA. This CDR3 has 12 residues. V gave up 3 bases and J gave up 4 bases, with 9 bases separating them. The CDR3 region is CSVDRVGTEAFF. For the CDR3, the DNA is TGCAGCGTTGACAGGGTGGGCACTGAAGCTTTCTTT.

At least ten counts were recorded for this clonotype. This chain connects TRBV14 to TRBJ1-1; no firm D call. This CDR3 comprises 13 residues. Germline values: CDR1 SGHDN, CDR2 FVKESK. Trimming took off 0 bases at V and 1 base at J, with 3 bases between the two ends. This CDR3 is CASSQEPNTEAFF. The CDR3 nucleotides are TGTGCCAGCAGCCAAGAGCCGAACACTGAAGCTTTCTTT.

This clonotype was counted many times. The rearrangement links TRBV5-1 to TRBJ2-7, with D uncertain. Trimming removed 0 bases from V and 5 bases from J, with 6 bases in between. Germline V gene lookup returns CDR1 SGHRS and CDR2 YFSETQ. There are 12 residues in the CDR3. This CDR3 reads CASSLDLNEQYF. Here the CDR3 DNA reads TGCGCCAGCAGCTTGGATCTCAACGAGCAGTACTTC.

This clonotype was seen many times. This chain uses TRBV7-3 with TRBJ2-2; either TRBD1 or TRBD2 may fit D (7 bases each). The germline V gene encodes CDR1 SGHTA and CDR2 FQGTGA. The CDR3 runs to 16 residues. Trimming shortened V by 0 bases and J by 6 bases, and 14 bases separated the two germline ends. The CDR3 sequence: CASSLTPGGVSGELFF. CDR3 nucleotides: TGTGCCAGCAGCTTAACTCCAGGGGGGGTCTCCGGGGAGCTGTTTTTT. The variable domain in full, completed from reference TRBV7-3 and TRBJ2-2, reads GAGVSQTPSNKVTEKGKYVELRCDPISGHTALYWYRQSLGQGPEFLIYFQGTGAADDSGLPNDRFFAVRPEGSVSTLKIQRTERGDSAVYLCASSLTPGGVSGELFFGEGSRLTVL.

V is TRBV6-5 and J is TRBJ1-2; weak D call: TRBD1 (6 bases). Trimming cost V 6 bases and J 8 bases, with 10 bases left between them. The CDR3 has 11 residues. Germline CDR1 is MNHEY and CDR2 is SVGAGI. Written as DNA, the CDR3 is TGTGCCAGCAGACAGGGATGGGGCTACACCTTC. As protein: CASRQGWGYTF.